This T cell receptor (beta chain) was observed in a study of cytomegalovirus exposure and HLA in healthy donors. About this clone: The antigen is unknown.

General observations from the study: A prior analysis recorded that most TCR beta V segments were productive about 90% or about 30% of the time. HLA allele associations emerged for around 15,000 TCR beta sequences in a later analysis, at 0.05 false discovery rate. CMV serostatus was the only immune exposure information that was available. Several V segments, TRBV6-2 and TRBV6-3 among them, could not be told apart and were dropped.

13 Jbeta primers and 60 Vbeta primers were used for the PCR. Sequenced by immunoSEQ multiplex PCR; TCRdb stores in-frame clones only, minus some. Recorded here are approximately 120,000 clones; the top ten clones represent roughly 1%. V gave up 2 bases and J gave up 2 bases; unmatched junction bases: 6. The length of the CDR3 is 16 residues. The germline V gene encodes CDR1 LNHDA and CDR2 SQIVND (reference sequence). The V gene is TRBV19, the J gene TRBJ1-5; 7 positions match TRBD1. Sample: PBMCs. This clonotype originated in a man aged 18 to 29 in good health and CMV-seronegative. As DNA, the CDR3 is TGTGCCAGTAGTATACTGACAGGGATGGGCAATCAGCCCCAGCATTTT. The encoded protein is CASSILTGMGNQPQHF.